The next 5 T cell receptor beta chains were all read from a single sample in a study of blood T cell repertoires in COVID-19. Some clones are missing from TCRdb's copy, which holds only in-frame ones; the method was immunoSEQ multiplex PCR. This sample has 67,000 or so clones, with around 83% found just once. Sequenced sample: peripheral blood. The receptors here all came from a man aged 65 to 85 with acute or convalescent COVID-19.

The V gene is TRBV28, the J gene TRBJ2-4; 9 bases map to TRBD1. V gave up 5 bases and J gave up 0 bases; unmatched junction bases: 5. Germline V gene data show CDR1 as MDHEN and CDR2 as SYDVKM. This CDR3 region has 16 residues. Here the CDR3 reads CASSRQGEIAKNIQYF. In nucleotides, the CDR3 is TGTGCCAGCAGTCGACAGGGGGAGATAGCCAAAAACATTCAGTACTTC.

The CDR3 coding sequence is TGCAGTGCTAGTCTCAGCGGGGAAAAACTGTTTTTT. Its translation: CSASLSGEKLFF. The J gene is TRBJ1-4, the V gene TRBV20-1; D remains unclear. Germline CDR1 is DFQATT and CDR2 is SNEGSKA (reference sequence). The CDR3 spans 12 residues. With 3 bases removed from V and 8 bases from J, the gap between germline ends came to 10 bases.

V is TRBV5-5 and J is TRBJ2-1; TRBD2 might be the D (5 bases). Germline CDR1 reads SGHKS; CDR2 reads YYEKEE (reference sequence). V was trimmed by 4 bases and J by 0 bases, leaving 14 bases between them. This CDR3 region has 16 residues. The CDR3 bases are TGTGCCAGCAGCGGAGGCGGTCCAACCTCCTACAATGAGCAGTTCTTC. Residues: CASSGGGPTSYNEQFF.

The rearrangement links TRBV28 to TRBJ1-6, with D uncertain. Germline values: CDR1 MDHEN, CDR2 SYDVKM. The germline V and J ends were trimmed by 8 bases and 9 bases, with 11 bases remaining between them. The CDR3 runs 12 residues. The chain's CDR3 is CASREGTSPLHF. CDR3 in DNA: TGTGCCAGCCGCGAGGGAACTTCACCCCTCCACTTT.

The chain recombines TRBV5-6 with TRBJ2-7, with 12 bases that match TRBD2. V shed 4 bases, J shed 6 bases, and the junction held 8 bases outside the gene matches. Germline CDR1 and CDR2: SGHDT and YYEEEE. This CDR3 comprises 15 residues. The chain's CDR3 is CASSTGLAGRGEQYF. The CDR3, as DNA: TGTGCCAGCAGCACCGGACTAGCGGGAAGAGGCGAGCAGTACTTC. Combining the CDR3 with reference TRBV5-6 and TRBJ2-7 gives the whole variable domain DAGVTQSPTHLIKTRGQQVTLRCSPKSGHDTVSWYQQALGQGPQFIFQYYEEEERQRGNFPDRFSGHQFPNYSSELNVNALLLGDSALYLCASSTGLAGRGEQYFGPGTRLTVT.